Detailed here is one T cell receptor beta chain. The data are from a study of shared clonotypes between healthy human individuals. Terminally differentiated effector memory CD45RA+ cells were excluded by CCR7 positive selection of CD45RO-negative cells. Original processing methods: Filtering differed, since immunoSEQ gave only junction sequences and no quality scores. Here immunoSEQ multiplex PCR was the method, and the copy in TCRdb shows in-frame clones only, minus some. The D gene and trimming were derived from the DNA, and the V and J assignments and clone size from that table. The sample shows about 2.2 million clones, about 94% of them seen only once. CDR3 length: 16 amino acids. V gave up 0 bases and J gave up 4 bases; unmatched junction bases: 1. Germline V gives CDR1 PRHDT, CDR2 FYEKMQ (reference sequence).

The receptor's source is a man aged 18 to 30 in good health. Some clones in this sample may be carry-over from other donors' samples. Sequencing input: naive CD8+ T cells from PBMCs. The chain uses TRBV13 and TRBJ2-2; 11 nucleotides line up with TRBD2. CDR3 loop: CASSLGGLAGTGELFF. The CDR3 nucleotides are TGTGCCAGCAGCTTAGGTGGACTAGCGGGCACCGGGGAGCTGTTTTTT.